This T cell receptor beta chain was recovered during a study of cytomegalovirus exposure and HLA in healthy donors. Background on the study: Of more than 350 genotyped donors, 70% to 85% clustered with self-reported Caucasian donors.

J gave up 9 bases and V 4 bases, and 14 bases lay outside the gene matches. Germline CDR1 and CDR2: SGHRS and YFSETQ. This CDR3 has 16 amino acids. PCR amplification relied on 60 Vbeta primers (plus 13 Jbeta primers). Method: immunoSEQ multiplex PCR; TCRdb's copy keeps in-frame clones and lacks some. Recorded for this sample: about 48,000 clones. On this clone: Its antigen is unidentified.

Findings and caveats of the study: After further analysis at a later stage, 16,951 TCR beta sequences were associated with HLA alleles at 0.05 false discovery rate.

The rearrangement uses TRBV5-1 and TRBJ2-1, with 9 bases aligning to TRBD2. The source is a male donor in good health and CMV-seropositive. Input material: PBMCs. CDR3 in amino acids: CASSPLPGGGASEQFF. The CDR3 nucleotides are TGCGCCAGCAGCCCCCTCCCCGGCGGGGGGGCCAGTGAGCAGTTCTTC.